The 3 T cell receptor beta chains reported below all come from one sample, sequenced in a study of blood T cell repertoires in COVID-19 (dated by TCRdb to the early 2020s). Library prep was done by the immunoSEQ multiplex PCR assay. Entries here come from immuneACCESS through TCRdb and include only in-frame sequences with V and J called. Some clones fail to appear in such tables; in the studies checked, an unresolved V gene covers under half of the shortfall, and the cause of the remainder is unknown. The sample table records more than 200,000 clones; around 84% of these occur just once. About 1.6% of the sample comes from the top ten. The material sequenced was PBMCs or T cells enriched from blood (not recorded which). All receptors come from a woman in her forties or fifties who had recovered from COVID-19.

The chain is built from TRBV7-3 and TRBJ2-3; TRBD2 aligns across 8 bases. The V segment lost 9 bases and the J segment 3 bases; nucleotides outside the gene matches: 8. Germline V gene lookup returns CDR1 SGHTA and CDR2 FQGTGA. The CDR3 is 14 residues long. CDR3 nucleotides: TGTGCCAGTAAAGAGCGGGAGAAGACAGATACGCAGTATTTT. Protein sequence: CASKEREKTDTQYF. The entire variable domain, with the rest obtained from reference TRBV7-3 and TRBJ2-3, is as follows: GAGVSQTPSNKVTEKGKYVELRCDPISGHTALYWYRQSLGQGPEFLIYFQGTGAADDSGLPNDRFFAVRPEGSVSTLKIQRTERGDSAVYLCASKEREKTDTQYFGPGTRLTVL.

The CDR3 DNA follows: TGTGCCAGCAGCCCGGGGACAGTAAACACCGGGGAGCTGTTTTTT. Amino acid sequence: CASSPGTVNTGELFF. This sequence joins TRBV7-6 and TRBJ2-2; TRBD1 agrees at 7 bases. The CDR3 is 15 residues long. Germline CDR1 is SGHVS and CDR2 is FNYEAQ. V lost 5 bases to trimming and J lost 2 bases; unmatched junction nucleotides: 5. Together with reference TRBV7-6 and TRBJ2-2, the CDR3 gives the full variable domain: GAGVSQSPRYKVTKRGQDVALRCDPISGHVSLYWYRQALGQGPEFLTYFNYEAQQDKSGLPNDRFSAERPEGSISTLTIQRTEQRDSAMYRCASSPGTVNTGELFFGEGSRLTVL.

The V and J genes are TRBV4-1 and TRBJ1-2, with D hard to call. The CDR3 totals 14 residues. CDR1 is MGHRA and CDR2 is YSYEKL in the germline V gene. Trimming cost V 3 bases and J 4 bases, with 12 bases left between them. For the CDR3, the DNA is TGCGCCAGCAGCCACAGAGGGTCGAGCTATGGCTACACCTTC. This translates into CASSHRGSSYGYTF.